Listed below are T cell receptor beta chains from one sample, sequenced in a study of T cell repertoires in cytomegalovirus infection. Each CDR3 protein gets one entry after TCRdb re-called the reads with MiXCR. Among about a million distinct CDR3 sequences listed, roughly 30% were seen once. No antigen is known for these receptors. The sequenced sample was cultured CD8+ T cells from PBMCs, obtained from culture after CMV antigen stimulation. Receptors originate from a human donor in good health (CMV status not recorded). Some clones in this sample may be carry-over from other donors' samples. The CDR3 runs from the conserved cysteine through the conserved F or W. D genes are given only for firm matches. The size of a clone is reported for some rows only, either as once, few or many, or as a class for expanded clones.

v_call	j_call	d_call	clone_size	cdr3_nt	cdr3_aa
TRBV27	TRBJ2-2	TRBD2	few	TGTGCCAGCAGTTCGGCAATCCGGGGGGTAGCCAACACCGGGGAGCTGTTTTTT	CASSSAIRGVANTGELFF
TRBV7-9	TRBJ2-4	TRBD1	few	TGTGCCAGCAGCCCGGACTCCGGGACAGGGTTTACATTTTTGAACATTCAGTACTTC	CASSPDSGTGFTFLNIQYF
TRBV14	TRBJ2-3	NA	few	TGTGCCAGCAGCCAAATGGACTCGGGAATCTACAGAATTTCAGATACGCAGTATTTT	CASSQMDSGIYRISDTQYF
TRBV27	TRBJ2-3	NA	NA	TGTGCCAGCAGTTTATACTCAGGGAGACGAGATCTCGCGCAGTATTTT	CASSLYSGRRDLAQYF
TRBV5-1	TRBJ1-5	TRBD1	NA	TGCGCCAGCAGCTTGGCCCCCGGGACAGATAGCAATCAGCCCCAGCATTTT	CASSLAPGTDSNQPQHF
TRBV7-9	TRBJ2-7	NA	few	TGTGCCAGCAGCTTGGGACCCAAATACGAGCAGTACTTC	CASSLGPKYEQYF
TRBV7-9	TRBJ1-2	NA	many	TGTGCCAGCAGCTTAGCGCACCCCGCCTCGGGAAACTATGGCTACACCTTC	CASSLAHPASGNYGYTF
TRBV19	TRBJ2-1	NA	once	TGTGCCAGTAGTATAGTACCGGCGGATGAGCAGTTCTTC	CASSIVPADEQFF
TRBV20-1	TRBJ1-2	TRBD1	NA	TGCAGTGTTCTTGGCATTCACGTGGACAGGGGAAGGCCGTTC	CSVLGIHVDRGRPF
TRBV20-1	TRBJ2-3	TRBD2	NA	TGCAGTGCACGCGAAGTCCTAGCGGGGGGACCCCCTATGACAGATACGCAGTATTTT	CSAREVLAGGPPMTDTQYF
TRBV12-3/TRBV12-4	TRBJ1-2	NA	NA	TGTGCCAGCAGTACCGAACCTACAGGGATGGATGGCTACACCTTC	CASSTEPTGMDGYTF
TRBV29-1	TRBJ2-1	TRBD1	NA	TGCAGCGTTGAAGGGGGGGACAGGGGAGCCTACAATGAGCAGTTCTTC	CSVEGGDRGAYNEQFF
TRBV4-2	TRBJ2-5	NA	few	TGTGCCAGCAGCCAAGAAGCAACGGAGACCCAGTACTTC	CASSQEATETQYF
TRBV7-7	TRBJ2-1	NA	few	TGTGCTAGCAGCTTAGAGCTAGAGGATGAGCAGTTCTTC	CASSLELEDEQFF
TRBV7-8	TRBJ1-1	NA	many	TGTGCCAGCAGCTCTCGGACAGCATCGAACACTGAAGCTTTCTTT	CASSSRTASNTEAFF
TRBV7-2	TRBJ1-1	NA	many	TGTGCCAGCAGCGGTCTGGGACGGACATATGAAGCTTTCTTT	CASSGLGRTYEAFF
TRBV6-1	TRBJ1-3	NA	few	TGTGCCAGCTCTAAACTTACGGACGGTAACTCTGGAAACACCATATATTTT	CASSKLTDGNSGNTIYF
TRBV6-6	TRBJ2-2	NA	NA	TGTGCCAGCACCGAGTGGAAGGGTAACACCGGGGAGCTGCTTTTT	CASTEWKGNTGELLF
TRBV7-2	TRBJ1-2	NA	many	TGTGCCAGCAGCTATGGCTACACCTTC	CASSYGYTF
TRBV10-2	TRBJ2-5	NA	NA	TGCGCCAGCAGTGAGTCGGCAGCTCCGCAAGAGACCCAGTACTTC	CASSESAAPQETQYF
TRBV7-9	TRBJ2-7	NA	NA	TGTGCCAGCAGGGGCGGAGGGGGCAACGAGCAGTACTTC	CASRGGGGNEQYF
TRBV7-8	TRBJ2-7	TRBD1	NA	TGTGCCAGCGGGGCAGGGGGAGACGAGCAGTACTTC	CASGAGGDEQYF
TRBV15	TRBJ2-3	TRBD1	NA	TGTGCCACCAGCAGGGGGGCAGGGGGCAGAACAGATACGCAGTATTTT	CATSRGAGGRTDTQYF
TRBV20-1	TRBJ2-1	TRBD2	NA	TGCAGTGCTCGCAACGTAGCGGGGCTGCTTCGAGGGGAGCAGTTCTTC	CSARNVAGLLRGEQFF
TRBV6-1	TRBJ2-7	NA	NA	TGTGCCAGGCGCTACGAGCAGTACTTC	CARRYEQYF
TRBV7-2	TRBJ1-1	NA	many	TGTGCCAGCAGTCTGGGAATTCCCGCTGAAGCTTTCTTT	CASSLGIPAEAFF
TRBV12-3/TRBV12-4	TRBJ2-5	TRBD1	few	TGTGCCAGCAGTCCTAAGGACAGGGGTACTGAGACCCAGTACTTC	CASSPKDRGTETQYF
TRBV25-1	TRBJ2-6	NA	few	TGTGCCAGCAGTGACTGGGGAGTAAGCCCCTCTGGGGCCAACGTCCTGACTTTC	CASSDWGVSPSGANVLTF
TRBV5-4	TRBJ2-3	NA	few	TGTGCCAGCAGCTCCTTTACTCGAAGAAACACAGATACGCAGTATTTT	CASSSFTRRNTDTQYF
TRBV23-1	TRBJ2-3	NA	NA	TGCGCCAGCAGTCAACCCCCTGGGCAGATATTCACAGATACGCAGTATTTT	CASSQPPGQIFTDTQYF
TRBV2	TRBJ2-1	NA	NA	TGTGCCAGCAACCGGGACCCTAGCTCCTACAATGAGCAGTTCTTC	CASNRDPSSYNEQFF
TRBV4-3	TRBJ1-1	NA	NA	TGCGCCAGCAGCCAATTCCTTCTACAGGAGAACACTGAAGCTTTCTTT	CASSQFLLQENTEAFF
TRBV12-3/TRBV12-4	TRBJ1-1	NA	NA	TGTGCCAGCAGTCCCCTGGCTCCGAACACTGAAGCTTTCTTT	CASSPLAPNTEAFF
TRBV15	TRBJ2-1	NA	few	TGTGCCACCAGCAGAGATAGCTACTCCTACAATGAGCAGTTCTTC	CATSRDSYSYNEQFF
TRBV6-6	TRBJ2-5	NA	few	TGTGCCAGCAGTACCCCGTTGGCAGGGCGAGAGACCCAGTACTTC	CASSTPLAGRETQYF
TRBV9	TRBJ1-1	NA	NA	TGTGCCAGCAGCTCGAGGACAGACTGGAACACTGAAGCTTTCTTT	CASSSRTDWNTEAFF
TRBV19	TRBJ2-1	NA	few	TGTGCCAGTAGTCCCCCATCCGGGACTCCGGTCGGCAATGAGCAGTTCTTC	CASSPPSGTPVGNEQFF
TRBV6-2/TRBV6-3	TRBJ2-7	NA	NA	TGTGCCAGCACCTCAAGACAGTACGAGCAGTACTTC	CASTSRQYEQYF
TRBV19	TRBJ1-1	NA	many	TGTGCCAGTAGCGCACTGGGGACTGAAGCTTTCTTT	CASSALGTEAFF
TRBV6-5	TRBJ2-3	TRBD2	few	TGTGCCAGCAGTTATCGTGCGGGGGGGGTAGATACGCAGTATTTT	CASSYRAGGVDTQYF